This T cell receptor beta chain was sequenced for a study of blood T cell repertoires in COVID-19. Study overall: Sites in the United States, Italy and Spain provided acute and convalescent COVID-19 samples. T cells, B-cell-depleted T cells, or PBMCs supplied cDNA or gDNA.

Participant reports of clinical history set cohort assignment. The CDR3 sequence is 15 residues long. CDR1 SGHRS and CDR2 YFSETQ come from the germline V gene. Trimming took off 1 base at V and 3 bases at J, with 11 bases between the two ends. Study processing details: Quantification of nucleated cells was approximated via reference gene primer amplification. Libraries were prepared by immunoSEQ multiplex PCR; TCRdb keeps only in-frame clonotypes and omits some of them. That table supplies the V and J calls and clone size; D and trimming were determined from the DNA. The top ten hold about 2% of the sample, which has about 440,000 clones, about 85% seen once.

The sequence derives from a woman younger than 35 with acute COVID-19. The chain combines TRBV5-1 with TRBJ1-5, with D perhaps TRBD1 (6 bases). Sequenced input: PBMCs or T cells enriched from blood (not recorded which). CDR3 nucleotide sequence: TGCGCCAGCAGCTTGTCGCCAGGGGCCAATCAGCCCCAGCATTTT. It translates to CASSLSPGANQPQHF.